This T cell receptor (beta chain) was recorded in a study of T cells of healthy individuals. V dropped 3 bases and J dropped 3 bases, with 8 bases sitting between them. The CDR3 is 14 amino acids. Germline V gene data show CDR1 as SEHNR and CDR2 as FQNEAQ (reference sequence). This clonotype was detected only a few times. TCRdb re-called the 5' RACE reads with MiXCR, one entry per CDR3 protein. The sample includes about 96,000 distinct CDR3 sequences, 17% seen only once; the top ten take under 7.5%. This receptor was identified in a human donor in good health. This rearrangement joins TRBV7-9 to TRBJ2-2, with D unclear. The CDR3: CASSLGYYTGELFF. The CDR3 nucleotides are TGTGCCAGCAGCTTGGGGTACTACACCGGGGAGCTGTTTTTT.